One and the same sample provided the 29 T cell receptor beta chains below, sequenced in a study of OX40 agonist ivuxolimab in advanced cancers. To prepare the library, the immunoSEQ multiplex PCR assay was applied. What TCRdb holds here is the immuneACCESS table cut down to in-frame rearrangements. Part of the clones is not present; checked against another copy, under half of the missing clones reflect an unresolved V gene, and the others are unexplained. This sample comprises 95,000 to 150,000 clones, about 93% of them detected only once. The top ten hold less than 0.2% of the sample. Sequenced here: CD4+ or CD8+ T cells sorted from blood, sampled in a trial of the OX40 agonist ivuxolimab. The receptor set was obtained from an adult with an advanced solid tumor such as melanoma, head and neck, liver or kidney cancer.

The chain joins TRBV7-2 to TRBJ1-2; D call uncertain. V was cut by 3 bases and J by 8 bases, with 13 bases left in between. This CDR3 comprises 13 residues. Germline values: CDR1 SGHTA, CDR2 FQGNSA. The CDR3 bases are TGTGCCAGCAGCTTGGGCGGGGTGCGGGGCTACACCTTC. Translating it yields CASSLGGVRGYTF.

This rearrangement joins TRBV5-5 to TRBJ1-4, with TRBD1 as a possible D gene (6 bases). This CDR3 has 15 residues. V lost 4 bases to trimming and J lost 5 bases, with 15 bases between them. Germline CDR1 is SGHKS and CDR2 is YYEKEE (reference sequence). The CDR3 here is CASSPRGFLNEKLFF. The CDR3 DNA follows: TGTGCCAGCAGCCCGAGGGGGTTCCTGAATGAAAAACTGTTTTTT.

The chain combines TRBV6-1 with TRBJ2-5; weak D call: TRBD1 (7 bases). V dropped 6 bases and J dropped 3 bases, with 17 bases sitting between them. The CDR3 extends over 15 amino acids. CDR1 and CDR2 (germline): MNHNS, SASEGT. CDR3 sequence (DNA): TGTGCCAGCAGGGGACTGAACAGGGGTGAAGAGACCCAGTACTTC. It is translated as CASRGLNRGEETQYF.

The chain couples TRBV27 to TRBJ2-5; TRBD2 aligns across 14 bases. CDR1 and CDR2 (germline): MNHEY, SMNVEV (reference sequence). V shed 5 bases and J 4 bases; nucleotides not matched to a gene: 6. The CDR3 extends over 16 amino acids. The CDR3 region has the DNA TGTGCCAGCAGTCGCTGGACTAGCGGGAGGACAGAGACCCAGTACTTC. Its translation is CASSRWTSGRTETQYF.

The chain recombines TRBV2 with TRBJ2-1; 8 positions agree with TRBD2. The CDR3 length is 16 residues. Trimming cost V 5 bases and J 2 bases; bases outside gene matches: 8. The germline V gene has CDR1 SNHLY and CDR2 FYNNEI. The CDR3 bases are TGTGCCAGCAGTTACTTAACCGGGAGGGCCTACAATGAGCAGTTCTTC. Its translation: CASSYLTGRAYNEQFF.

The V call is TRBV19, the J call TRBJ2-1, with 7 bases matching TRBD1. The CDR3 is made up of 15 amino acids. CDR1 and CDR2 from the germline V gene are LNHDA and SQIVND (reference sequence). V was pared by 5 bases and J by 6 bases, with 10 bases of the junction left unmatched. This CDR3 is CASSPLGWDSNEQFF. CDR3 coding DNA: TGTGCCAGTAGTCCCTTGGGTTGGGACAGCAATGAGCAGTTCTTC.

This chain uses TRBV7-6 with TRBJ1-1; 10 nucleotides agree with TRBD1. Trimming cost V 6 bases and J 1 base; bases outside gene matches: 2. In germline, CDR1 is SGHVS, CDR2 FNYEAQ. The CDR3 extends over 14 amino acids. CDR3 sequence: CASSRTGGNTEAFF. The DNA of the CDR3 is TGTGCCAGCAGTCGGACAGGGGGGAACACTGAAGCTTTCTTT.

This chain connects TRBV7-9 to TRBJ1-1; the D is unclear. The CDR3 consists of 12 residues. Germline V gives CDR1 SEHNR, CDR2 FQNEAQ (reference sequence). Between the trimmed V and J ends, which lost 3 bases and 3 bases, there was a span of 5 bases. CDR3 sequence: CASSFVYTEAFF. The CDR3 coding sequence is TGTGCCAGCAGCTTCGTATACACTGAAGCTTTCTTT.

The chain links TRBV27 to TRBJ1-1, with D possibly TRBD1 on 5 matching bases. CDR3 size: 14 residues. V was pared by 4 bases and J by 7 bases, with 16 bases between. Germline lookup yields CDR1 MNHEY and CDR2 SMNVEV (reference sequence). CDR3 residues: CASSWGGTIGEAFF. In nucleotides, the CDR3 is TGTGCCAGCAGTTGGGGAGGGACTATTGGTGAAGCTTTCTTT.

In this sample, this clone turned up once. The chain carries TRBV20-1 and TRBJ2-5, with a possible D match to TRBD1 (5 bases). Germline lookup yields CDR1 DFQATT and CDR2 SNEGSKA (reference sequence). V lost 2 bases to trimming and J lost 4 bases, with 5 bases between them. This CDR3 is 11 amino acids long. The CDR3 spells CSARRGETQYF. Here the CDR3 DNA reads TGCAGTGCTAGAAGGGGAGAGACCCAGTACTTC.

This chain links TRBV6-5 with TRBJ1-3; TRBD1 is a possible D gene (6 bases). In germline, CDR1 is MNHEY, CDR2 SVGAGI. V lost 5 bases and J lost 4, with 15 bases in between. The CDR3 totals 15 residues. DNA of the CDR3: TGTGCCAGCAGTCCCCGTGGGGGGGCAGGAAACACCATATATTTT. Translation gives CASSPRGGAGNTIYF.

The gene calls are TRBV30 and TRBJ2-4; the D call may be TRBD1 or TRBD2 (6 bases each). The CDR3 sequence is 16 residues long. V was shortened by 1 base and J by 0 bases, with 13 bases between the two germline ends. CDR1 and CDR2 from the germline V gene are GTSNPN and SVGIG (reference sequence). The CDR3 bases are TGTGCCTGGAGTGGGGGGGCCTTGGGAGCCAAAAACATTCAGTACTTC. Residues: CAWSGGALGAKNIQYF.

This clone was observed a single time. The chain has TRBV7-2 and TRBJ1-2, with TRBD1 as a possible D gene (5 bases). The CDR3 is 13 amino acids. CDR1 and CDR2 (germline): SGHTA, FQGNSA. V gave up 3 bases and J gave up 5 bases, with 10 bases separating them. CDR3 coding DNA: TGTGCCAGCAGCTTCCCGGGACCTTATGGCTACACCTTC. Protein: CASSFPGPYGYTF.

Note on this clone: Other DNA variants within this sample encode the same CDR3. The chain combines TRBV19 with TRBJ2-3; 7 nucleotides agree with TRBD1. Germline CDR1 and CDR2: LNHDA and SQIVND (reference sequence). Trimming removed 2 bases from V and 4 bases from J; junction bases left unmatched: 3. This CDR3 has 14 amino acids. CDR3 sequence reads: CASSIKQGADTQYF. Written as DNA, the CDR3 is TGTGCCAGTAGTATAAAGCAGGGGGCAGATACGCAGTATTTT.

CDR3 in amino acids: CASSYGAGAEAFF. CDR3 nucleotide sequence: TGTGCCAGCAGTTACGGGGCGGGGGCTGAAGCTTTCTTT. The rearrangement links TRBV6-5 to TRBJ1-1, with D possibly TRBD1 on 5 matching bases. The CDR3 spans 13 residues. V gave up 2 bases and J gave up 6 bases, with 10 bases separating them. From germline, CDR1 is MNHEY and CDR2 SVGAGI.

The chain carries TRBV27 and TRBJ1-2; maybe TRBD1 (5 bases). V lost 2 bases and J lost 4, with 11 bases in between. The CDR3 totals 14 residues. Germline-derived CDR1 and CDR2 are MNHEY and SMNVEV (reference sequence). CDR3 DNA sequence: TGTGCCAGCAGTTTAAATCGGGGACGCTATGGCTACACCTTC. Its translation: CASSLNRGRYGYTF.

The V gene is TRBV5-1, the J gene TRBJ2-7; D tentatively fits TRBD1 or TRBD2 (5 bases each). Germline V gene data show CDR1 as SGHRS and CDR2 as YFSETQ. The length of the CDR3 is 16 residues. V was shortened by 0 bases and J by 1 base, with 14 bases between the two germline ends. CDR3 nucleotides: TGCGCCAGCAGCTTGGAACAGGCAAGGGAGTCCTACGAGCAGTACTTC. Protein product: CASSLEQARESYEQYF.

The chain carries TRBV5-8 and TRBJ2-7; D perhaps matches TRBD1 (5 bases). Trimming took 1 base from V and 1 from J, leaving 6 bases between them. CDR3 length equals 13 residues. Germline lookup yields CDR1 SGHTS and CDR2 YDEGEE. The CDR3 loop reads CASSLRQSYEQYF. DNA of the CDR3: TGTGCCAGCAGCTTGCGACAGTCCTACGAGCAGTACTTC.

This clone came up once. The rearrangement links TRBV28 to TRBJ1-1, with D unclear. V shed 6 bases and J shed 2 bases, with 10 bases lying between them. CDR3 length equals 13 residues. CDR1 is MDHEN and CDR2 is SYDVKM in the germline V gene. This chain's CDR3 is CASSRHINTEAFF. DNA of the CDR3: TGTGCCAGCAGCCGTCACATAAACACTGAAGCTTTCTTT. Looking up the rest from reference TRBV28 and TRBJ1-1 gives the full variable domain: DVKVTQSSRYLVKRTGEKVFLECVQDMDHENMFWYRQDPGLGLRLIYFSYDVKMKEKGDIPEGYSVSREKKERFSLILESASTNQTSMYLCASSRHINTEAFFGQGTRLTVV.

The chain carries TRBV6-1 and TRBJ1-1; TRBD1 might be the D (6 bases). Trimming left V 6 bases short and J 5 bases short, with 16 bases between. Germline V gene sequence: CDR1 MNHNS, CDR2 SASEGT. The length of the CDR3 is 14 residues. CDR3 nucleotide sequence: TGTGCCAGCAGGCCTTCAGGGGATGGGACTGAAGCTTTCTTT. Translation gives CASRPSGDGTEAFF.

The V and J genes are TRBV19 and TRBJ1-3, with D unclear. CDR1 is LNHDA, CDR2 SQIVND, per germline (reference sequence). The V gene lost 3 bases and the J gene lost 2 bases, with 11 bases spanning the gap. The CDR3 loop spans 15 amino acids. The CDR3: CASSISSDPGNTIYF. The CDR3 DNA sequence: TGTGCCAGTAGTATCTCTAGCGATCCTGGAAACACCATATATTTT.

This chain joins TRBV19 and TRBJ2-5, with 7 bases fitting TRBD2. The V gene's germline CDR1 is LNHDA and CDR2 SQIVND (reference sequence). V lost 8 bases to trimming and J lost 1 base; unmatched junction nucleotides: 4. The CDR3 covers 13 residues. The CDR3 protein is CASGTNFQETQYF. The CDR3 coding sequence is TGTGCCAGTGGGACTAACTTCCAAGAGACCCAGTACTTC.

This chain links TRBV7-2 with TRBJ2-1, with TRBD1 identical over 7 bases. Unmatched junction bases numbered 4, after V lost 4 bases and J lost 4 bases. CDR3 size: 14 residues. Germline CDR1 and CDR2: SGHTA and FQGNSA. The CDR3 loop reads CASSSRTGYNEQFF. CDR3 DNA sequence: TGTGCCAGCAGCTCCAGGACAGGTTACAATGAGCAGTTCTTC.

The chain has TRBV28 and TRBJ1-5; D is perhaps TRBD1 (5 bases). V was pared by 5 bases and J by 0 bases, with 20 bases between. The CDR3 has 18 amino acids. Germline V CDR1 and CDR2: MDHEN, SYDVKM. The CDR3 coding sequence is TGTGCCAGCAGTGGAGGGACCTCCCGGGCCTATAGCAATCAGCCCCAGCATTTT. This translates into CASSGGTSRAYSNQPQHF.

The chain uses TRBV6-7 and TRBJ2-1; maybe TRBD2 (5 bases). TRBV6-7 is an ORF for which the function is uncertain. V lost 11 bases and J lost 9, with 11 bases in between. The CDR3 length is 10 residues. The CDR3 DNA sequence: TGTGCCGGCTCCGAGGGTGAGCAGTTCTTC. It specifies CAGSEGEQFF.

CDR3 loop: CASRSDRGLMDIQYF. DNA of the CDR3: TGTGCCAGCAGATCGGACAGGGGGCTGATGGACATTCAGTACTTC. The chain uses TRBV28 and TRBJ2-4, with TRBD1 identical over 11 bases. The germline V gene encodes CDR1 MDHEN and CDR2 SYDVKM. The V gene end was trimmed by 6 bases and the J gene end by 8 bases; junction bases not matched to a gene: 9. The CDR3 contains 15 residues.

V and J are TRBV15 and TRBJ2-1; weak D call: TRBD1 (5 bases). The CDR3 has 16 residues. The V and J ends lost 0 bases and 3 bases respectively, with 12 bases between them. Per germline, CDR1 LNHNV and CDR2 YYDKDF (reference sequence). In DNA form, the CDR3 reads TGTGCCACCAGCAGAGATCCAACTACAGGCTACAATGAGCAGTTCTTC. Its translation is CATSRDPTTGYNEQFF.

This sequence joins TRBV11-2 and TRBJ2-7; 9 bases align to TRBD2. V trimming: 5 bases; J trimming: 2 bases; junction bases outside the gene matches: 7. The germline V gene has CDR1 SGHAT and CDR2 FQNNGV. The CDR3 consists of 15 residues. The CDR3: CASSRVAGEAYEQYF. The CDR3 bases are TGTGCCAGCAGCCGTGTAGCGGGAGAAGCCTACGAGCAGTACTTC.

The V and J genes are TRBV6-1 and TRBJ1-5; D is possibly TRBD1 (6 bases). The CDR3 contains 14 residues. Trimming shortened V by 5 bases and J by 5 bases, and 13 bases separated the two germline ends. The germline V gene encodes CDR1 MNHNS and CDR2 SASEGT. Here the CDR3 DNA reads TGTGCCAGCAGTCCTAACAGGGTTGATCAGCCCCAGCATTTT. It encodes CASSPNRVDQPQHF.